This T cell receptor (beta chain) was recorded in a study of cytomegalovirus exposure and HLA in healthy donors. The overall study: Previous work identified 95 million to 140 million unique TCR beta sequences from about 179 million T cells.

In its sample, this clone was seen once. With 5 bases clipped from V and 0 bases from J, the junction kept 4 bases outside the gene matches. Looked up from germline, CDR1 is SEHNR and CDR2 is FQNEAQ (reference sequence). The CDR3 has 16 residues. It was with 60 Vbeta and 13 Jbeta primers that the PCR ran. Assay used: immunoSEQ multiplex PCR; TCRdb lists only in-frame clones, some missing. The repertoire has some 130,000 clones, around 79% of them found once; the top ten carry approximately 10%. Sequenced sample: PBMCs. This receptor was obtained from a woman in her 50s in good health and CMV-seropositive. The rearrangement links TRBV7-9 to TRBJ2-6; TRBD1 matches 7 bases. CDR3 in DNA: TGTGCCAGCAGCCAAGGGACAGTCTCTGGGGCCAACGTCCTGACTTTC. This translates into CASSQGTVSGANVLTF.